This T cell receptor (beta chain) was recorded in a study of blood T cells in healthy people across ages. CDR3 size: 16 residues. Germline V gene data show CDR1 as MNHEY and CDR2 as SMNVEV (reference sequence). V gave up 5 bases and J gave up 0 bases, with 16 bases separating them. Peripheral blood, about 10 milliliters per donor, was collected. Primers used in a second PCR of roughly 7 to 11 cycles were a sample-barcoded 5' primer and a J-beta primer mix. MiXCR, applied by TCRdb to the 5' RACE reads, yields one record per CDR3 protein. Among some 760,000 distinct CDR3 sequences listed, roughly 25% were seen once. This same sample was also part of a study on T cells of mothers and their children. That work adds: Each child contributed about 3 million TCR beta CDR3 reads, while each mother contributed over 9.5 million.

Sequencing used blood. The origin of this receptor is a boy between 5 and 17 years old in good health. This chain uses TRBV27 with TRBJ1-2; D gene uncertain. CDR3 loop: CASSPFAELANYGYTF. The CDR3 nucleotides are TGTGCCAGCAGTCCATTCGCGGAGCTAGCTAACTATGGCTACACCTTC.